This TCR beta chain derives from a study of blood T cell repertoires in COVID-19. Trimming took off 2 bases at V and 4 bases at J, with 8 bases between the two ends. The CDR3 length is 13 residues. Germline V lookup: CDR1 GTSNPN, CDR2 SVGIG (reference sequence). Here immunoSEQ multiplex PCR was the method, and the copy in TCRdb shows in-frame clones only, minus some. The data show a few hundred thousand clones, with roughly 87% seen just once and around 5.1% held by the top ten. In this sample, this clone turned up once. Recovered status in Cohort 3 required two negative PCRs, clearance, or symptom resolution.

The receptor comes from a woman between 45 and 60 years old who had recovered from COVID-19. The chain uses TRBV30 and TRBJ2-2; D unclear. The sample was PBMCs or T cells enriched from blood (not recorded which). CDR3 nucleotides: TGTGCCTGGAGTTCCCTTTCCACCGGGGAGCTGTTTTTT. It yields the protein CAWSSLSTGELFF.